A single sample gave rise to the 32 T cell receptor beta chains below, sequenced in a study of blood T cell repertoires in COVID-19. Generated by immunoSEQ multiplex PCR, the TCRdb table keeps only in-frame clones and is missing some. The table records about 74,000 clones, roughly three quarters of them present only once. The specimen was peripheral blood. All receptors derive from a man in his 70s with active or convalescent COVID-19.

The chain carries TRBV2 and TRBJ2-1; the match to TRBD1 covers 7 bases. J was trimmed by 7 bases and V by 7 bases; bases with no gene match: 13. This CDR3 spans 15 amino acids. Germline-derived CDR1 and CDR2 are SNHLY and FYNNEI. CDR3 region: CASNGNRGIINEQFF. Written as DNA, the CDR3 is TGTGCCAGCAACGGGAACAGGGGAATAATTAATGAGCAGTTCTTC.

Notes on this clone: Other DNA sequences in this specimen translate into the identical CDR3. V is TRBV24-1 and J is TRBJ2-3, with TRBD1 matching 9 bases. V lost 4 bases to trimming and J lost 2 bases; unmatched junction nucleotides: 3. CDR1 KGHDR and CDR2 SFDVKD come from the germline V gene. There are 15 residues in the CDR3. This chain's CDR3 is CATSDWDRATDTQYF. In DNA, the CDR3 is TGTGCCACCAGTGACTGGGACAGGGCCACAGATACGCAGTATTTT.

This clone was seen more than once but under ten times. This rearrangement joins TRBV5-4 to TRBJ2-7, with 8 bases that match TRBD2. In germline, CDR1 is SGHNT, CDR2 YYREEE (reference sequence). This CDR3 has 15 amino acids. J lost 1 base, V lost 2 bases, and 5 bases had no gene match. The chain's CDR3 is CASSLAGDPSYEQYF. The CDR3 nucleotides read TGTGCCAGCAGCTTAGCGGGGGACCCTTCCTACGAGCAGTACTTC.

V gene TRBV7-9 combines with J gene TRBJ1-4, with 8 bases matching TRBD1. CDR1 is SEHNR and CDR2 is FQNEAQ in the germline V gene (reference sequence). The CDR3 has 14 amino acids. The J segment lost 5 bases and the V segment lost 2 bases, leaving 1 base of the junction unmatched. This chain's CDR3 is CASSLRTGNEKLFF. The CDR3 coding sequence is TGTGCCAGCAGCTTAAGGACAGGGAATGAAAAACTGTTTTTT. The full variable domain, its missing parts supplied by reference TRBV7-9 and TRBJ1-4, is DTGVSQNPRHKITKRGQNVTFRCDPISEHNRLYWYRQTLGQGPEFLTYFQNEAQLEKSRLLSDRFSAERPKGSFSTLEIQRTEQGDSAMYLCASSLRTGNEKLFFGSGTQLSVL.

V is TRBV4-1 and J is TRBJ2-1; TRBD2 aligns across 8 bases. There are 14 residues in the CDR3. Germline V gives CDR1 MGHRA, CDR2 YSYEKL. V trimming: 1 base; J trimming: 7 bases; junction bases outside the gene matches: 3. In DNA form, the CDR3 reads TGCGCCAGCAGCCAAGGCGGGGGGAGGAATGAGCAGTTCTTC. It specifies CASSQGGGRNEQFF.

The V gene is TRBV5-4, the J gene TRBJ2-1, with 10 nucleotides matching TRBD1. This CDR3 is 13 amino acids long. Losses at the gene ends were 7 bases for V and 6 bases for J; bases not matched to a gene: 4. Germline values: CDR1 SGHNT, CDR2 YYREEE (reference sequence). The CDR3 region has the DNA TGTGCCAGCCTGGGACAGGGGACCAATGAGCAGTTCTTC. Amino acids: CASLGQGTNEQFF. Full variable domain (rest looked up from reference TRBV5-4 and TRBJ2-1): ETGVTQSPTHLIKTRGQQVTLRCSSQSGHNTVSWYQQALGQGPQFIFQYYREEENGRGNFPPRFSGLQFPNYSSELNVNALELDDSALYLCASLGQGTNEQFFGPGTRLTVL.

This clone occurred many times. This sequence joins TRBV19 and TRBJ1-1, with D unresolved. The CDR3 loop spans 12 amino acids. In germline, CDR1 is LNHDA, CDR2 SQIVND (reference sequence). Trimming took off 1 base at V and 9 bases at J, with 9 bases between the two ends. The CDR3 is CASSIAEGQAFF. The CDR3 DNA follows: TGTGCCAGTAGTATAGCGGAGGGTCAAGCTTTCTTT.

This clone was detected once. The chain couples TRBV19 to TRBJ1-4; the match to TRBD1 covers 7 bases. This CDR3 is built from 13 residues. Germline values: CDR1 LNHDA, CDR2 SQIVND (reference sequence). The junction had 4 bases not matched to a gene; V was cut back by 4 bases and J by 8 bases. CDR3 loop: CASSTRGQEKLFF. CDR3 nucleotides: TGTGCCAGTAGTACTAGGGGGCAAGAAAAACTGTTTTTT.

In its sample, this clone was seen once. This rearrangement joins TRBV28 to TRBJ2-7; 10 nucleotides align to TRBD1. J lost 5 bases, V lost 6 bases, and 10 bases had no gene match. Germline V gene lookup returns CDR1 MDHEN and CDR2 SYDVKM. The CDR3 has 15 residues. CDR3 loop: CASRQPTTGGNEQYF. DNA for the CDR3: TGTGCCAGCAGACAACCGACGACAGGGGGCAACGAGCAGTACTTC.

This chain uses TRBV27 with TRBJ2-1; 8 bases line up with TRBD2. The CDR3 totals 12 residues. Trimming took 4 bases from V and 13 from J; bases not matched to a gene: 6. Germline CDR1 MNHEY, CDR2 SMNVEV (reference sequence). CDR3 nucleotides: TGTGCCAGCAGTTCCGAGCGGGGGAGCCAGTTCTTC. Protein: CASSSERGSQFF.

The J gene is TRBJ1-2, the V gene TRBV3-1 (or the pseudogene TRBV3-2), with D tentatively TRBD1 (5 bases). Per the germline V gene, CDR1 is LGHDT and CDR2 is YNNKEL (reference sequence). CDR3 length equals 13 residues. Trimming left V 3 bases short and J 8 bases short, with 13 bases between. The CDR3 sequence: CASSHDSETGYTF. CDR3 bases: TGTGCCAGCAGCCACGACAGTGAGACGGGCTACACCTTC.

This clone showed up just a few times. The chain joins TRBV5-1 to TRBJ2-2, with 9 bases that match TRBD1. CDR3 length: 15 amino acids. Trimming took 5 bases from V and 5 from J; bases not matched to a gene: 7. Per germline, CDR1 SGHRS and CDR2 YFSETQ. The DNA for the CDR3 is TGCGCCAGCAGACCCGAGACAGGGGGAACCGGGGAGCTGTTTTTT. It is translated as CASRPETGGTGELFF.

V and J are TRBV9 and TRBJ1-3; the D is unclear. The CDR3 spans 13 residues. CDR1 and CDR2 (germline): SGDLS, YYNGEE. Trimming cost V 3 bases and J 2 bases, with 6 bases left between them. The CDR3 DNA follows: TGTGCCAGCAGCGCGGGTGCTGGAAACACCATATATTTT. This translates into CASSAGAGNTIYF.

The chain uses TRBV10-3 and TRBJ2-2, with D unclear. Germline lookup yields CDR1 ENHRY and CDR2 SYGVKD. CDR3 length: 13 amino acids. Between the trimmed V and J ends, which lost 10 bases and 4 bases, there was a span of 13 bases. Written as DNA, the CDR3 is TGTGCCACCGACCAAAGAGGCACCGGGGAGCTGTTTTTT. This translates into CATDQRGTGELFF.

This clone counts as medium-sized. This chain links TRBV11-3 with TRBJ1-6; 10 bases are a match to TRBD1. Per the germline V gene, CDR1 is SGHNT and CDR2 is YENEEA. The CDR3 contains 15 residues. V was pared by 4 bases and J by 10 bases, with 7 bases of the junction left unmatched. CDR3 sequence reads: CASSSGTGDFSPLHF. Here the CDR3 DNA reads TGTGCCAGCAGCTCCGGGACAGGGGACTTCTCACCCCTCCACTTT.

The chain employs TRBV5-1 and TRBJ2-1; D not resolved. Germline CDR1 is SGHRS and CDR2 is YFSETQ. V lost 4 bases to trimming and J lost 9 bases, with 11 bases between them. The CDR3 loop spans 12 amino acids. For the CDR3, the DNA is TGCGCCAGCAGCACCGGTGGCGGTGAGCAGTTCTTC. Protein: CASSTGGGEQFF.

V gene TRBV28 combines with J gene TRBJ2-7, with 7 bases lining up with TRBD2. Germline V CDR1 and CDR2: MDHEN, SYDVKM. V was clipped by 5 bases and J by 1 base; unmatched bases: 8. The CDR3 extends over 15 amino acids. CDR3 DNA: TGTGCCAGCAGTGGAACGGGGGGACTATCCTACGAGCAGTACTTC. It is translated as CASSGTGGLSYEQYF.

This clone was seen at least ten times. CDR3 sequence: CASSTRQGASEKLFF. The CDR3 bases are TGTGCCAGCAGCACCAGACAGGGGGCGAGTGAAAAACTGTTTTTT. The chain is built from TRBV7-9 and TRBJ1-4, with 10 bases lining up with TRBD1. CDR3 length equals 15 residues. J lost 7 bases, V lost 5 bases, and 7 bases had no gene match. The germline V gene has CDR1 SEHNR and CDR2 FQNEAQ (reference sequence). Full variable domain (outside the CDR3, taken from reference TRBV7-9 and TRBJ1-4): DTGVSQNPRHKITKRGQNVTFRCDPISEHNRLYWYRQTLGQGPEFLTYFQNEAQLEKSRLLSDRFSAERPKGSFSTLEIQRTEQGDSAMYLCASSTRQGASEKLFFGSGTQLSVL.

This clone was seen a handful of times. The chain has TRBV9 and TRBJ1-1; 7 bases agree with TRBD1. V shed 4 bases, J shed 7 bases, and the junction held 7 bases outside the gene matches. Germline V gene sequence: CDR1 SGDLS, CDR2 YYNGEE. This CDR3 is 13 amino acids long. The CDR3 region has the DNA TGTGCCAGCAGCCCTCGACAGGGCGGTGAAGCTTTCTTT. Translated: CASSPRQGGEAFF. Full variable domain (remainder filled in from reference TRBV9 and TRBJ1-1): DSGVTQTPKHLITATGQRVTLRCSPRSGDLSVYWYQQSLDQGLQFLIQYYNGEERAKGNILERFSAQQFPDLHSELNLSSLELGDSALYFCASSPRQGGEAFFGQGTRLTVV.

This clone has just a few counts. The chain employs TRBV28 and TRBJ1-2; 7 positions agree with TRBD1. The V and J ends lost 8 bases and 4 bases, in that order; junction bases with no gene match: 10. This CDR3 contains 14 residues. Germline loops: CDR1 MDHEN, CDR2 SYDVKM. The CDR3 bases are TGTGCCAGCTGGGGCCCCGGGACAGCCTATGGCTACACCTTC. Translation gives CASWGPGTAYGYTF.

The rearrangement joins TRBV10-2 to TRBJ1-6, with 8 positions matching TRBD1. The CDR3 is made up of 13 amino acids. CDR1 WSHSY and CDR2 SAAADI come from the germline V gene. Trimming at V came to 6 bases and at J to 7 bases, leaving 2 bases not matched to a gene. CDR3 DNA sequence: TGCGCCAGCAGATGGACAGGGAATTCACCCCTCCACTTT. Its translation: CASRWTGNSPLHF.

The chain uses TRBV18 and TRBJ1-5; 10 nucleotides align to TRBD1. V trimming: 2 bases; J trimming: 5 bases; junction bases outside the gene matches: 3. Germline V gene lookup returns CDR1 KGHSH and CDR2 LQKENI. The CDR3 is made up of 15 amino acids. This chain's CDR3 is CASSPGTGADQPQHF. In DNA, the CDR3 is TGTGCCAGCTCACCAGGGACAGGGGCTGATCAGCCCCAGCATTTT. Full variable domain (outside the CDR3, taken from reference TRBV18 and TRBJ1-5): NAGVMQNPRHLVRRRGQEARLRCSPMKGHSHVYWYRQLPEEGLKFMVYLQKENIIDESGMPKERFSAEFPKEGPSILRIQQVVRGDSAAYFCASSPGTGADQPQHFGDGTRLSIL.

V and J are TRBV5-4 and TRBJ1-2, with D maybe TRBD1 (6 bases). Deletions cut 0 bases from V and 2 bases from J, with 11 bases between. Germline V gives CDR1 SGHNT, CDR2 YYREEE (reference sequence). The CDR3 sequence is 15 residues long. As DNA, the CDR3 is TGTGCCAGCAGCTTGGCCAGGGGCGTAAACTATGGCTACACCTTC. Translating it yields CASSLARGVNYGYTF.

This clone has just one count. This chain joins TRBV19 and TRBJ2-7; TRBD2 aligns across 8 bases. Trimming took 1 base from V and 3 from J; bases not matched to a gene: 8. Germline CDR1 and CDR2: LNHDA and SQIVND (reference sequence). The CDR3 sequence is 16 residues long. CDR3 DNA sequence: TGTGCCAGTAGTATAGCGACGGACCGGGGGGGCTACGAGCAGTACTTC. Translated: CASSIATDRGGYEQYF.

The rearrangement uses TRBV6-5 and TRBJ2-1; D ambiguous. CDR3 size: 13 residues. The V and J ends lost 6 bases and 9 bases respectively, with 15 bases between them. Germline CDR1 MNHEY, CDR2 SVGAGI. The CDR3 DNA follows: TGTGCCAGCAGCGTCAACCTAGACGGTGAGCAGTTCTTC. Its translation is CASSVNLDGEQFF.

V usage is TRBV19 and J usage is TRBJ1-3; a weak D match, TRBD1 (5 bases). The CDR3 runs 15 residues. Trimming left V 3 bases short and J 0 bases short, with 9 bases between. Germline assignment: CDR1 LNHDA and CDR2 SQIVND (reference sequence). The CDR3 spells CASSIGATSGNTIYF. DNA of the CDR3: TGTGCCAGTAGTATTGGGGCGACCTCTGGAAACACCATATATTTT.

V and J are TRBV19 and TRBJ2-4, with 10 bases fitting TRBD2. Germline-derived CDR1 and CDR2 are LNHDA and SQIVND (reference sequence). The CDR3 consists of 17 residues. The ends lost 5 bases at V and 0 bases at J; junction bases unmatched: 7. The CDR3 region is CASSGQRGGLAKNIQYF. CDR3 coding DNA: TGTGCCAGTAGTGGACAGCGGGGGGGTCTAGCCAAAAACATTCAGTACTTC.

The chain is built from TRBV19 and TRBJ1-5, with D unclear. The V end lost 5 bases, the J end lost 7 bases, and 15 bases lay between the germline ends. This CDR3 region has 14 residues. Germline loops: CDR1 LNHDA, CDR2 SQIVND (reference sequence). The CDR3 DNA reads as TGTGCCAGTAGTCCATACATTGGGAGGCAGCCCCAGCATTTT. This translates into CASSPYIGRQPQHF.

The rearrangement links TRBV24-1 to TRBJ2-7; tentative D call: TRBD2 (5 bases). CDR3 length: 13 amino acids. V lost 0 bases to trimming and J lost 3 bases, with 5 bases between them. Germline values: CDR1 KGHDR, CDR2 SFDVKD. CDR3 DNA sequence: TGTGCCACCAGTGATTTGGAGGGCTACGAGCAGTACTTC. Translating gives CATSDLEGYEQYF.

The table lists this clone with a few counts. V usage is TRBV7-6 and J usage is TRBJ1-1; TRBD1 matches at 7 bases. This CDR3 comprises 16 residues. The junction had 13 bases not matched to a gene; V was cut back by 5 bases and J by 4 bases. Germline loops: CDR1 SGHVS, CDR2 FNYEAQ. The CDR3 DNA sequence: TGTGCCAGCAGCACGAGGACAGGTCGGGAGGGCACTGAAGCTTTCTTT. Protein: CASSTRTGREGTEAFF.

The J gene is TRBJ2-2, the V gene TRBV3-1 (or the pseudogene TRBV3-2); 9 positions agree with TRBD2. The CDR3 runs 18 residues. The J segment lost 7 bases and the V segment lost 1 base, leaving 13 bases of the junction unmatched. The V gene's germline CDR1 is LGHDT and CDR2 YNNKEL (reference sequence). The CDR3 is CASSQGVRRGGRHGELFF. The CDR3, as DNA: TGTGCCAGCAGCCAAGGGGTGCGGCGGGGGGGTCGACACGGGGAGCTGTTTTTT.

This chain uses TRBV6-4 with TRBJ1-5; 7 positions match TRBD1. The germline V gene encodes CDR1 MRHNA and CDR2 SNTAGT. With 6 bases clipped from V and 1 base from J, the junction kept 6 bases outside the gene matches. CDR3 size: 15 residues. CDR3 protein: CASRQTGSSNQPQHF. CDR3 coding DNA: TGTGCCAGCAGGCAGACAGGGTCGAGCAATCAGCCCCAGCATTTT.